This T cell receptor (beta chain) stems from a study of response to subunit inactivated influenza vaccine. The sample holds many counts of this clonotype. The trim removed 5 bases at V and 4 bases at J, leaving 10 bases unmatched. Germline V gene lookup returns CDR1 DFQATT and CDR2 SNEGSKA (reference sequence). The CDR3 is made up of 16 amino acids. TCRdb fed the RT-PCR reads into MiXCR, producing one record per CDR3 protein. The sample carries hundreds of thousands of distinct CDR3 sequences, approximately 7.7% recorded once. The TCR sequence derives from a man between 50 and 69 years old who received an inactivated influenza vaccine. Sample: PBMCs from blood, taken approximately 25 months after vaccination. This sequence joins TRBV20-1 and TRBJ2-3; 12 nucleotides line up with TRBD2. The CDR3 DNA reads as TGCAGTGCTCCAGAGACTAGCGGGAGATTCTCAGATACGCAGTATTTT. It translates to CSAPETSGRFSDTQYF.